This T cell receptor (beta chain) was captured by sequencing in a study of regulatory T cells in long-lasting Graves disease. This clonotype was seen a handful of times. Its antigen remains unidentified. Time point here: persistent/refractory GD, antithyroid drugs over 5 years with positive TRAb. The TCR library was prepared using RNA isolated from PBMCs. Per American Thyroid Association guidelines, Graves' disease was diagnosed. Xi'an, China, was home to the endocrinology department that provided patients. CDR3-region Arm-PCR and iRepertoire HTBI primers produced the TCR beta libraries. TCRdb recomputed calls from the multiplex PCR reads with MiXCR, one row per CDR3 protein. The data show 350,000 to 450,000 distinct CDR3 sequences, 21% seen once. The study, taken as a whole, reports: Among persistent patients, a larger number of public clonotypes were shared (approximately 2,900) than among newly diagnosed patients (about 970). The study found TRBV28, TRBJ1-2 and TRBJ2-5 favored in persistent disease.

V was shortened by 1 base and J by 6 bases, with 23 bases between the two germline ends. This CDR3 comprises 17 residues. Per the germline V gene, CDR1 is SQVTM and CDR2 is ANQGSEA. The chain is built from TRBV29-1 and TRBJ2-3; D remains unclear. The clonotype comes from a female donor with Graves disease. The sequencing used peripheral blood mononuclear cells (PBMCs), collected when the disease was refractory, from a patient treated with antithyroid drugs. The CDR3 sequence is CSVEAPLRTPTADTQYF. The DNA for the CDR3 is TGCAGCGTTGAAGCCCCTTTGCGCACCCCGACCGCTGATACGCAGTATTTT.